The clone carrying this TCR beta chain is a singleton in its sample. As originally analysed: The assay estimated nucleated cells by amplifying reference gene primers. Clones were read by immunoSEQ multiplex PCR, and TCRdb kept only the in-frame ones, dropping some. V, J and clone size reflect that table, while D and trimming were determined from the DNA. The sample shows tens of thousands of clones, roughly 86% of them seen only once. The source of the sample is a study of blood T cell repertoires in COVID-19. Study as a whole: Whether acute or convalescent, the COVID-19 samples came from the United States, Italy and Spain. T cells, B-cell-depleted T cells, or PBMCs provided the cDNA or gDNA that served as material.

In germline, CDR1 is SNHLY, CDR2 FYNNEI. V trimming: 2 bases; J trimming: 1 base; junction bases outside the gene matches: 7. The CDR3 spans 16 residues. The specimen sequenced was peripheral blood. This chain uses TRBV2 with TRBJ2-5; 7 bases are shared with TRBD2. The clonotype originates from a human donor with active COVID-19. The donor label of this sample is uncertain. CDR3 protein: CASSERASGPQETQYF. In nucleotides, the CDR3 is TGTGCCAGCAGTGAAAGGGCTAGCGGTCCCCAAGAGACCCAGTACTTC. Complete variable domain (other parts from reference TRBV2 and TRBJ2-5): EPEVTQTPSHQVTQMGQEVILRCVPISNHLYFYWYRQILGQKVEFLVSFYNNEISEKSEIFDDQFSVERPDGSNFTLKIRSTKLEDSAMYFCASSERASGPQETQYFGPGTRLLVL.